These T cell receptor beta chains were read from a single sample in a study of blood T cell repertoires in COVID-19. Some clones are missing from TCRdb's copy, which holds only in-frame ones; the method was immunoSEQ multiplex PCR. This sample has around 280,000 clones; around 90% occur once, and the top ten carry around 1.7%. The specimen was PBMCs or T cells enriched from blood (not recorded which). The receptors here all came from a woman aged 18-35 years with acute COVID-19. Each CDR3 is given with its conserved first and last residue. D genes are given only for firm matches. Clone size is shown for a subset of rows, as once, few, many or a class of expanded clone.

D gene | clone size | CDR3 length | J gene | V gene | CDR3 protein | CDR3 DNA
TRBD2 | - | 17 | TRBJ2-7 | TRBV4-1 | CASSQGEGLAITYEQYF | TGCGCCAGCAGCCAGGGAGAGGGACTAGCCATAACCTACGAGCAGTACTTC
TRBD2 | - | 16 | TRBJ2-5 | TRBV2 | CASSELRLAGTETQYF | TGTGCCAGCAGTGAACTACGTCTAGCGGGAACAGAGACCCAGTACTTC
TRBD2 | - | 15 | TRBJ2-1 | TRBV7-2 | CASSASAGGYNEQFF | TGTGCCAGCAGCGCGAGCGCGGGGGGGTACAATGAGCAGTTCTTC
TRBD2 | - | 17 | TRBJ2-2 | TRBV5-5 | CASSLNRLAGFTGELFF | TGTGCCAGCAGCTTGAATCGGCTAGCGGGATTCACCGGGGAGCTGTTTTTT
TRBD1 | - | 13 | TRBJ1-2 | TRBV19 | CAGLQGARDGYTF | TGTGCCGGATTACAGGGGGCGAGGGATGGCTACACCTTC
TRBD2 | - | 16 | TRBJ2-1 | TRBV7-9 | CASSFLAGASYNEQFF | TGTGCCAGCAGCTTTCTAGCGGGAGCTTCTTACAATGAGCAGTTCTTC
- | - | 15 | TRBJ1-1 | TRBV5-1 | CASSAIVLPSDEAFF | TGCGCCAGCAGCGCCATTGTACTACCGTCTGATGAAGCTTTCTTT
TRBD1 | - | 16 | TRBJ2-7 | TRBV19 | CASSITDRGGPYEQYF | TGTGCCAGTAGTATAACGGACAGGGGAGGCCCCTACGAGCAGTACTTC
- | - | 13 | TRBJ1-5 | TRBV30 | CAWSVPQGQPQHF | TGTGCCTGGAGTGTGCCACAGGGTCAGCCCCAGCATTTT
- | - | 12 | TRBJ2-7 | TRBV18 | CASGGEPYEQYF | TGTGCCAGCGGAGGGGAACCCTACGAGCAGTACTTC
TRBD1 | - | 17 | TRBJ1-1 | TRBV28 | CASRLGTGGHLNTEAFF | TGTGCCAGCAGACTGGGGACAGGGGGGCATCTGAACACTGAAGCTTTCTTT
- | - | 14 | TRBJ1-4 | TRBV30 | CAWSGPGTNEKLFF | TGTGCCTGGAGTGGGCCAGGCACTAATGAAAAACTGTTTTTT
TRBD1 | - | 16 | TRBJ2-1 | TRBV14 | CASSQDKGQVYNEQFF | TGTGCCAGCAGCCAAGATAAGGGACAGGTTTACAATGAGCAGTTCTTC
TRBD2 | - | 16 | TRBJ2-3 | TRBV27 | CASSLATSGSIDTQYF | TGTGCCAGCAGCCTTGCGACTAGCGGGAGTATCGATACGCAGTATTTT
TRBD1 | - | 15 | TRBJ1-2 | TRBV3-1/TRBV3-2 | CASSPRQGSNYGYTF | TGTGCCAGCAGCCCACGACAGGGGAGTAACTATGGCTACACCTTC
TRBD2 | - | 17 | TRBJ2-1 | TRBV10-3 | CAITGTSGRESPNEQFF | TGTGCCATCACCGGGACTAGCGGGAGGGAGTCCCCGAATGAGCAGTTCTTC
TRBD1 | - | 15 | TRBJ1-2 | TRBV5-4 | CASSLDRALNYGYTF | TGTGCCAGCAGCCTGGACAGGGCACTTAACTATGGCTACACCTTC
TRBD2 | - | 15 | TRBJ2-1 | TRBV27 | CASSSLAGGLYEQFF | TGTGCCAGCAGTTCGTTAGCGGGAGGCCTTTATGAGCAGTTCTTC
TRBD1 | - | 17 | TRBJ2-7 | TRBV18 | CASSPTGLVDRGYEQYF | TGTGCCAGCTCACCGACCGGTCTAGTGGACAGGGGCTACGAGCAGTACTTC
TRBD2 | - | 18 | TRBJ2-7 | TRBV11-2 | CASSPAPLLAGVKYEQYF | TGTGCCAGCAGCCCAGCGCCCCTCCTAGCGGGAGTAAAATACGAGCAGTACTTC
- | - | 14 | TRBJ2-7 | TRBV6-2/TRBV6-3 | CASSDGGTGYEQYF | TGTGCCAGCAGTGACGGGGGGACAGGTTACGAGCAGTACTTC
- | - | 16 | TRBJ1-1 | TRBV5-4 | CASSPLDRLKGTEAFF | TGTGCCAGCAGCCCATTGGACAGACTCAAAGGGACTGAAGCTTTCTTT
- | - | 14 | TRBJ2-1 | TRBV28 | CASSVLGGNNEQFF | TGTGCCAGCAGTGTCCTGGGGGGAAACAATGAGCAGTTCTTC
- | - | 17 | TRBJ2-1 | TRBV30 | CAWSVEAGKGFYNEQFF | TGTGCCTGGAGTGTCGAGGCGGGAAAGGGTTTCTACAATGAGCAGTTCTTC
- | - | 14 | TRBJ2-5 | TRBV19 | CASSIRGGEETQYF | TGTGCCAGTAGTATTAGGGGGGGGGAAGAGACCCAGTACTTC
TRBD2 | - | 15 | TRBJ2-1 | TRBV28 | CASSLKASGGIEQFF | TGTGCCAGCAGTTTAAAGGCTAGCGGTGGAATCGAGCAGTTCTTC
TRBD1 | - | 15 | TRBJ1-6 | TRBV19 | CASSTSDRLNSPLHF | TGTGCCAGTAGTACCTCGGACAGGTTGAATTCACCCCTCCACTTT
- | - | 13 | TRBJ1-4 | TRBV5-5 | CASKVGLGEKLFF | TGTGCCAGCAAGGTGGGCCTTGGTGAAAAACTGTTTTTT
- | - | 15 | TRBJ2-7 | TRBV5-1 | CASSLLTGDFYEQYF | TGCGCCAGCAGCCTTCTGACGGGAGACTTTTACGAGCAGTACTTC
TRBD1 | - | 16 | TRBJ1-2 | TRBV28 | CASSFGGTGGSYGYTF | TGTGCCAGCAGTTTTGGCGGGACAGGGGGTTCCTATGGCTACACCTTC
TRBD1 | - | 16 | TRBJ1-3 | TRBV27 | CASSPGTGGSGNTIYF | TGTGCCAGCAGTCCCGGGACAGGGGGAAGTGGAAACACCATATATTTT
- | - | 18 | TRBJ2-7 | TRBV2 | CASSPIRVFGGNRYEQYF | TGTGCCAGCAGTCCCATAAGGGTGTTTGGCGGGAACAGATACGAGCAGTACTTC
TRBD2 | once | 21 | TRBJ2-5 | TRBV4-2 | CASSQVMGLAEIQSDQETQYF | TGTGCCAGCAGCCAAGTAATGGGCCTAGCGGAAATTCAAAGCGACCAAGAGACCCAGTACTTC
TRBD2 | - | 14 | TRBJ2-7 | TRBV27 | CASRRGSGSYEQYF | TGTGCCAGCCGGCGGGGGTCGGGTTCCTACGAGCAGTACTTC
TRBD1 | once | 16 | TRBJ1-6 | TRBV28 | CASSARTGSWNSPLHF | TGTGCCAGCAGTGCCCGGACAGGGTCTTGGAATTCACCCCTCCACTTT
- | - | 12 | TRBJ2-5 | TRBV10-1 | CASSPGQETQYF | TGCGCCAGCTCCCCGGGGCAAGAGACCCAGTACTTC
TRBD1 | - | 16 | TRBJ2-1 | TRBV24-1 | CATSETGDRGIREQFF | TGTGCCACCAGTGAAACAGGGGACAGGGGAATTCGTGAGCAGTTCTTC
TRBD1 | once | 15 | TRBJ2-7 | TRBV4-1 | CASSHQGQGAHEQYF | TGCGCCAGCAGCCACCAGGGACAGGGGGCCCACGAGCAGTACTTC
TRBD2 | - | 18 | TRBJ2-3 | TRBV6-6 | CASSPTLPGLRSTDTQYF | TGTGCCAGCAGTCCAACACTCCCGGGACTACGTAGCACAGATACGCAGTATTTT
- | - | 12 | TRBJ2-3 | TRBV30 | CAWSRSGDTQYF | TGTGCCTGGAGTAGGTCGGGGGATACGCAGTATTTT
- | - | 14 | TRBJ1-2 | TRBV9 | CASKRQGGNYGYTF | TGTGCCAGCAAGCGGCAGGGAGGTAACTATGGCTACACCTTC
TRBD1 | - | 15 | TRBJ2-7 | TRBV11-2 | CASSLDRTGYYEQYF | TGTGCCAGCAGCTTAGATAGGACAGGGTACTACGAGCAGTACTTC
TRBD2 | - | 17 | TRBJ2-3 | TRBV27 | CASSLPGSRGGTDTQYF | TGTGCCAGCAGTTTACCCGGTTCGCGGGGGGGCACAGATACGCAGTATTTT
TRBD2 | - | 17 | TRBJ2-1 | TRBV6-1 | CASSEALGTSGNDEQFF | TGTGCCAGCAGTGAAGCGCTAGGGACTAGCGGGAACGATGAGCAGTTCTTC
- | - | 14 | TRBJ1-6 | TRBV6-5 | CASSFEGGGSPLHF | TGTGCCAGCAGTTTCGAAGGGGGAGGGTCACCCCTCCACTTT
TRBD2 | - | 17 | TRBJ2-4 | TRBV2 | CASSDPGLAGTWNIQYF | TGTGCCAGCAGTGACCCCGGACTAGCGGGGACGTGGAACATTCAGTACTTC
- | - | 14 | TRBJ2-1 | TRBV9 | CASSVVPSGNEQFF | TGTGCCAGCAGCGTAGTCCCATCGGGTAATGAGCAGTTCTTC
TRBD2 | few | 14 | TRBJ2-3 | TRBV29-1 | CSVATSGDTDTQYF | TGCAGCGTTGCAACTAGCGGGGACACAGATACGCAGTATTTT
- | few | 18 | TRBJ1-4 | TRBV15 | CATSRDFPGPPTNEKLFF | TGTGCCACCAGCAGAGATTTTCCAGGTCCCCCAACTAATGAAAAACTGTTTTTT
TRBD1 | - | 15 | TRBJ2-1 | TRBV11-2 | CASSSDRGSYNEQFF | TGTGCCAGCAGCTCAGACAGGGGGTCCTACAATGAGCAGTTCTTC
TRBD1 | - | 13 | TRBJ2-5 | TRBV25-1 | CASSDGTGETQYF | TGTGCCAGCAGTGATGGGACAGGAGAGACCCAGTACTTC
- | - | 13 | TRBJ1-2 | TRBV18 | CASSPGQHYGYTF | TGTGCCAGCTCACCAGGGCAGCACTATGGCTACACCTTC
TRBD2 | - | 14 | TRBJ2-7 | TRBV5-1 | CASSLERECCEQYF | TGCGCCAGCAGCTTGGAGCGGGAGTGCTGCGAGCAGTACTTC
- | - | 18 | TRBJ2-6 | TRBV19 | CASPMVSSLVSGANVLTF | TGTGCCAGCCCCATGGTCAGCAGCCTAGTCTCTGGGGCCAACGTCCTGACTTTC
TRBD1 | few | 14 | TRBJ1-5 | TRBV2 | CASRLQGGNQPQHF | TGTGCCAGCAGGTTACAGGGGGGTAATCAGCCCCAGCATTTT
- | once | 16 | TRBJ1-5 | TRBV5-1 | CASSLDVQFSNQPQHF | TGCGCCAGCAGCTTGGATGTCCAGTTTAGCAATCAGCCCCAGCATTTT
TRBD1 | - | 15 | TRBJ1-1 | TRBV5-1 | CASSLKTGVVTEAFF | TGCGCCAGCAGCCTAAAGACAGGGGTGGTGACTGAAGCTTTCTTT
TRBD2 | - | 15 | TRBJ2-5 | TRBV5-1 | CASSVLPLAGETQYF | TGCGCCAGCAGCGTTCTCCCTCTAGCGGGAGAGACCCAGTACTTC
TRBD2 | - | 17 | TRBJ2-7 | TRBV6-2/TRBV6-3 | CASSWTSGRELEYEQYF | TGTGCCAGCAGTTGGACTAGCGGGAGAGAACTGGAGTACGAGCAGTACTTC
- | - | 14 | TRBJ2-7 | TRBV28 | CASNGAQEDYEQYF | TGTGCCAGCAATGGCGCGCAGGAGGACTACGAGCAGTACTTC